This TCR beta chain was profiled in a study of shared T cell receptors in the human thymus (dated by TCRdb to about 2021). In terms of the full investigation: The study examined how self-reactive, shared T-cell receptor alpha chains are generated in the human thymus.

Turning to this clone: Its antigen is unknown. Base qualities are not at hand, and no much larger clone is one base apart.

CDR3 length: 14 amino acids, cysteine to phenylalanine. The CDR3 DNA has 42 bases and is translated from base 1. Based on the germline V gene, the CDR1 and CDR2 sequences are SQVTM and ANQGSEA. V is pruned by 2 bases and J by 7 bases, leaving 6 bases of the junction without a gene match. The library was made by the immunoSEQ multiplex PCR assay. TCRdb obtained this table from immuneACCESS and retained in-frame rearrangements with V and J assigned. These tables miss some clones; where compared with another copy, unresolved V genes account for less than half of the shortfall, and the remainder is unexplained. This sample holds about 400,000 clones; 95% were observed only once. The ten largest account for roughly 0.02% of the sample.

This TCR derives from a human donor. What was sequenced was thymocytes. The chain uses TRBV29-1 and TRBJ2-4, and 9 junctional nucleotides match TRBD2. The nucleotide sequence is TGCAGCGTTGAAATAGCGGGAGTCCTCAACATTCAGTACTTC. It translates as CSVEIAGVLNIQYF.